This is a list of T cell receptor beta chains from one sample in a study of blood T cell repertoires in COVID-19. Sequencing used immunoSEQ multiplex PCR; TCRdb keeps in-frame clones, though not all of them. The table lists more than 200,000 clones, 85% to 90% of them singletons, with over 4.5% in the top ten. Sequencing was carried out using peripheral blood. These receptors all come from a man at least 80 years old with acute or convalescent COVID-19. The CDR3 runs from the conserved cysteine through the conserved F or W. D genes are given only for firm matches. Some rows mark clone size as missing; the rest say once, few, many or name a class of expanded clone.

J gene: TRBJ1-6
V gene: TRBV28
D gene: .
clone size: .
CDR3 DNA: TGTGCCAGCATCCGTGGGGACACCTATAATTCACCCCTCCACTTT
CDR3 protein: CASIRGDTYNSPLHF

J gene: TRBJ1-1
V gene: TRBV7-9
D gene: TRBD1
clone size: .
CDR3 DNA: TGTGCCAGCAGCCCCCTGAGACAGGGGGCTGGGAACACTGAAGCTTTCTTT
CDR3 protein: CASSPLRQGAGNTEAFF

J gene: TRBJ2-7
V gene: TRBV2
D gene: TRBD1
clone size: .
CDR3 DNA: TGTGCCAGCAACCCCCCAGGGGGCCACGAGCAGTACTTC
CDR3 protein: CASNPPGGHEQYF

J gene: TRBJ2-3
V gene: TRBV19
D gene: TRBD1
clone size: .
CDR3 DNA: TGTGCCAGTAGTATAGCCCAACAGGGGGCTGGAGATACGCAGTATTTT
CDR3 protein: CASSIAQQGAGDTQYF

J gene: TRBJ1-2
V gene: TRBV7-8
D gene: .
clone size: few
CDR3 DNA: TGTGCCAGCAGCTTAGGGGGCCGAGATGGCTACACCTTC
CDR3 protein: CASSLGGRDGYTF

J gene: TRBJ1-6
V gene: TRBV18
D gene: .
clone size: few
CDR3 DNA: TGTGCCAGCTCACCACTCGAGACAAATTCACCCCTCCACTTT
CDR3 protein: CASSPLETNSPLHF

J gene: TRBJ1-2
V gene: TRBV14
D gene: .
clone size: .
CDR3 DNA: TGTGCCAGCAGCCAAGATATTTCGGGAAATGGCTACACCTTC
CDR3 protein: CASSQDISGNGYTF

J gene: TRBJ2-5
V gene: TRBV24-1
D gene: .
clone size: .
CDR3 DNA: TGTGCCACCGCCTCGGACGGGGGGCGCTCGGAGACCCAGTACTTC
CDR3 protein: CATASDGGRSETQYF

J gene: TRBJ1-5
V gene: TRBV2
D gene: .
clone size: .
CDR3 DNA: TGTGCCAGCAGTGAAGCGCTTCGGGGGGGTAGCAATCAGCCCCAGCATTTT
CDR3 protein: CASSEALRGGSNQPQHF

J gene: TRBJ1-5
V gene: TRBV24-1
D gene: TRBD1
clone size: few
CDR3 DNA: TGTGCCACCGGGGGACAGGGGCTAAATCAGCCCCAGCATTTT
CDR3 protein: CATGGQGLNQPQHF

J gene: TRBJ2-5
V gene: TRBV18
D gene: .
clone size: .
CDR3 DNA: TGTGCCAGCTCACCACGTTGGGAGGTGGAGACCCAGTACTTC
CDR3 protein: CASSPRWEVETQYF

J gene: TRBJ1-1
V gene: TRBV9
D gene: .
clone size: .
CDR3 DNA: TGTGCCAGCAGCGCGCCGCAGGGGAGGGTGAACACTGAAGCTTTCTTT
CDR3 protein: CASSAPQGRVNTEAFF

J gene: TRBJ1-1
V gene: TRBV7-2
D gene: .
clone size: .
CDR3 DNA: TGTGCCAGCAGCCCTGATCCAGGGTATATGAACACTGAAGCTTTCTTT
CDR3 protein: CASSPDPGYMNTEAFF

J gene: TRBJ2-2
V gene: TRBV4-2
D gene: .
clone size: .
CDR3 DNA: TGTGCCAGCAGCCAAGGCCTCGGGATGCTGGGGAGGTCCGGGGAGCTGTTTTTT
CDR3 protein: CASSQGLGMLGRSGELFF

J gene: TRBJ2-7
V gene: TRBV27
D gene: .
clone size: .
CDR3 DNA: TGTGCCAGCAGTTTGGGCGGGGTCGGCTCCTACGAGCAGTACTTC
CDR3 protein: CASSLGGVGSYEQYF

J gene: TRBJ2-7
V gene: TRBV7-2
D gene: TRBD2
clone size: .
CDR3 DNA: TGTGCCAGCAGCTTAGGACCGGGACTAGCGGGAAGCGAGCAGTACTTC
CDR3 protein: CASSLGPGLAGSEQYF

J gene: TRBJ2-5
V gene: TRBV19
D gene: TRBD1
clone size: .
CDR3 DNA: TGTGCCAGTAGCAGCCAAGGACAGGGGAGAGAGACCCAGTACTTC
CDR3 protein: CASSSQGQGRETQYF

J gene: TRBJ2-1
V gene: TRBV10-3
D gene: TRBD1
clone size: few
CDR3 DNA: TGTGCCATCAGTGGAGCAGGGGGCTTAAGTAGGGAGCAGTTCTTC
CDR3 protein: CAISGAGGLSREQFF

J gene: TRBJ1-1
V gene: TRBV7-8
D gene: TRBD1
clone size: .
CDR3 DNA: TGTGCCAGCAGCTCGACAGGGGTTAGCACTGAAGCTTTCTTT
CDR3 protein: CASSSTGVSTEAFF

J gene: TRBJ2-1
V gene: TRBV5-4
D gene: TRBD1
clone size: once
CDR3 DNA: TGTGCCAGCAGCAAAAACACCGGGACAGGGGGCACGCAGTTCTTC
CDR3 protein: CASSKNTGTGGTQFF

J gene: TRBJ1-4
V gene: TRBV19
D gene: .
clone size: .
CDR3 DNA: TGTGCCAGTAGTATAGGAACAGTAAACGAAAAACTGTTTTTT
CDR3 protein: CASSIGTVNEKLFF

J gene: TRBJ2-4
V gene: TRBV28
D gene: .
clone size: .
CDR3 DNA: TGTGCCAGCAGTCGAGGGATAGCCAAAAACATTCAGTACTTC
CDR3 protein: CASSRGIAKNIQYF

J gene: TRBJ2-7
V gene: TRBV10-2
D gene: TRBD2
clone size: .
CDR3 DNA: TGCGCCAGCACTAGCGGGAGGGCCTACGAGCAGTACTTC
CDR3 protein: CASTSGRAYEQYF

J gene: TRBJ2-1
V gene: TRBV12-5
D gene: .
clone size: .
CDR3 DNA: TGTGCTAGTGGTCTCCGCGGGAACTACAATGAGCAGTTCTTC
CDR3 protein: CASGLRGNYNEQFF

J gene: TRBJ2-1
V gene: TRBV29-1
D gene: TRBD1
clone size: .
CDR3 DNA: TGCAGCGTTCTCAGACAGGGAAGGATTGGGTTCTTC
CDR3 protein: CSVLRQGRIGFF

J gene: TRBJ2-3
V gene: TRBV27
D gene: TRBD1
clone size: .
CDR3 DNA: TGTGCCAGCACGTCCGGGACAGGAGGCAGGAATACGCAGTATTTT
CDR3 protein: CASTSGTGGRNTQYF

J gene: TRBJ1-1
V gene: TRBV7-9
D gene: .
clone size: .
CDR3 DNA: TGTGCCAGCAGTCTATCCGTAAACACTGAAGCTTTCTTT
CDR3 protein: CASSLSVNTEAFF

J gene: TRBJ2-7
V gene: TRBV11-2
D gene: .
clone size: .
CDR3 DNA: TGTGCCAGCAGCAACCGGAGGGTTGGGGGCTACGAGCAGTACTTC
CDR3 protein: CASSNRRVGGYEQYF

J gene: TRBJ1-2
V gene: TRBV7-8
D gene: TRBD1
clone size: .
CDR3 DNA: TGTGCCAGCAGCTTAGCACCCGGACAGGGCGGCTATGGCTACACCTTC
CDR3 protein: CASSLAPGQGGYGYTF

J gene: TRBJ1-2
V gene: TRBV29-1
D gene: TRBD1
clone size: .
CDR3 DNA: TGCAGCGTAGTAACAGGGGATAGCGGCTACACCTTC
CDR3 protein: CSVVTGDSGYTF

J gene: TRBJ2-3
V gene: TRBV5-1
D gene: .
clone size: once
CDR3 DNA: TGCGCCAGCAGCTTGTCGGCGAGCGCAGATACGCAGTATTTT
CDR3 protein: CASSLSASADTQYF